This T cell receptor beta chain stems from a study of regulatory T cells in long-lasting Graves disease. Study results and limitations: TRBV28 was favored in persistent disease, as were TRBJ1-2 and TRBJ2-5.

This clonotype was seen ten or more times. Its specificity is not known. The TCR beta library used iRepertoire HTBI primers with Arm-PCR amplification of CDR3. TCRdb reanalysed the multiplex PCR reads using MiXCR and keeps one entry per CDR3 protein. In the table there are over 200,000 distinct CDR3 sequences, around a sixth of which are singletons. Time point of the sample: newly diagnosed GD, antithyroid drugs for less than 3 months. Isolated PBMC RNA provided the starting material for the TCR library. V shed 1 base and J shed 3 bases, with 6 bases lying between them. The CDR3 runs to 13 residues. CDR1 is PRHDT and CDR2 is FYEKMQ in the germline V gene (reference sequence). These data were also filed under a second study, of T cells in Graves' hyperthyroidism and ophthalmopathy. As that report states: Patients aged 18 to 65 had newly diagnosed hyperthyroidism of under 2 months' duration. The blood repertoire included most of the expanded thyroid clonotypes above 0.001.

This sequence joins TRBV13 and TRBJ1-1; no firm D call. The receptor was derived from a woman in her thirties with Graves disease. Sequencing was performed on peripheral blood mononuclear cells (PBMCs), taken at new diagnosis, from a patient treated with antithyroid drugs. As DNA, the CDR3 is TGTGCCAGCAGCTTAGTGGGATACACTGAAGCTTTCTTT. This translates into CASSLVGYTEAFF. The complete variable domain, with remaining parts taken from reference TRBV13 and TRBJ1-1, reads AAGVIQSPRHLIKEKRETATLKCYPIPRHDTVYWYQQGPGQDPQFLISFYEKMQSDKGSIPDRFSAQQFSDYHSELNMSSLELGDSALYFCASSLVGYTEAFFGQGTRLTVV.